This paragraph covers one TCR beta chain sequence. This entry belongs to a study of blood T cell repertoires in COVID-19. The overall study: T cells, B-cell-depleted T cells, or PBMCs provided the cDNA or gDNA that served as material.

Data came from immunoSEQ multiplex PCR; TCRdb stores just in-frame clones and leaves some out. The top ten clones hold under 2.5% of a sample with approximately 260,000 clones, roughly 90% of them seen once. Per germline, CDR1 SGHTA and CDR2 FQGNSA. V lost 2 bases, J lost 5 bases, and 12 bases lay in between. The CDR3 extends over 14 amino acids. Sequencing used PBMCs or T cells enriched from blood (not recorded which). The rearrangement links TRBV7-2 to TRBJ1-2, with unresolved D. This TCR derives from a woman between 55 and 75 years old who had recovered from COVID-19. CDR3 bases: TGTGCCAGCAGCTTACAATTAACACCGTATGGCTACACCTTC. This encodes CASSLQLTPYGYTF.